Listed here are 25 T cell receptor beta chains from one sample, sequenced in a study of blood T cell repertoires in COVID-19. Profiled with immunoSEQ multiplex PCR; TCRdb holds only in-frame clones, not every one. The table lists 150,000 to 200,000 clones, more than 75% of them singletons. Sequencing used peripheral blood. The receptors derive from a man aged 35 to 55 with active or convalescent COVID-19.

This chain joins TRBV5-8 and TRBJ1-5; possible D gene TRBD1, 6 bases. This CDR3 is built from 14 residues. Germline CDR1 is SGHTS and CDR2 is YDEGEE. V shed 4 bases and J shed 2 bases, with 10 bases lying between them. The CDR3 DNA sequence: TGTGCCAGCAGCCAAAGGACAGGCAATCAGCCCCAGCATTTT. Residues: CASSQRTGNQPQHF.

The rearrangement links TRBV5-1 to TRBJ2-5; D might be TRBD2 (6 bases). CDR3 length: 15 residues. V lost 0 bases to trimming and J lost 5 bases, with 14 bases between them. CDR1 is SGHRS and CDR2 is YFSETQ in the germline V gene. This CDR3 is CASSLEEGLAETQYF. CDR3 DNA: TGCGCCAGCAGCTTGGAAGAGGGCCTAGCGGAGACCCAGTACTTC.

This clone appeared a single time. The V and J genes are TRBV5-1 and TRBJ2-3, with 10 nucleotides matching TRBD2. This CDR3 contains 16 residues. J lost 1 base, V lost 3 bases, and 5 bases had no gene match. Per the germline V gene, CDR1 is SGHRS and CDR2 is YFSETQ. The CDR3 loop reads CASSSLAGGGTDTQYF. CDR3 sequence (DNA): TGCGCCAGCAGCTCGTTAGCGGGAGGAGGCACAGATACGCAGTATTTT.

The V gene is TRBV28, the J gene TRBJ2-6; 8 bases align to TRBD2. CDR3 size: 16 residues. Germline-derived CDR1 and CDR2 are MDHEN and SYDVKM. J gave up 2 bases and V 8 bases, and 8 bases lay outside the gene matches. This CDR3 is CASQTGGMTGANVLTF. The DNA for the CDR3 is TGTGCCAGCCAAACGGGGGGGATGACTGGGGCCAACGTCCTGACTTTC.

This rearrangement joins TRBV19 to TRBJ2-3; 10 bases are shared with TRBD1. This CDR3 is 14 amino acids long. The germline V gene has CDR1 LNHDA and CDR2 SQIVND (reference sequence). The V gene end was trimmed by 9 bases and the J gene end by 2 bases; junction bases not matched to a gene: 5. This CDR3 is CASRDRGYTDTQYF. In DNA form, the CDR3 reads TGTGCCAGCCGGGACAGGGGCTACACAGATACGCAGTATTTT.

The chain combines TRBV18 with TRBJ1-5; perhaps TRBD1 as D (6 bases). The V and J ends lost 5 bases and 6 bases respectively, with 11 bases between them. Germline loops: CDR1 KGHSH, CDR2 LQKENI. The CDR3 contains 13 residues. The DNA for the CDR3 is TGTGCCAGCTCAGCAGGGGACGGTCAGCCCCAGCATTTT. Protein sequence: CASSAGDGQPQHF.

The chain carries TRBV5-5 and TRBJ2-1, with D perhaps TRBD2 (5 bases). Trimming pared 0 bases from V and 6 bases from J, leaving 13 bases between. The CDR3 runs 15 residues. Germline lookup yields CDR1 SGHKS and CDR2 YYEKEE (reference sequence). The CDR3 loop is CASSLGLLGGNEQFF. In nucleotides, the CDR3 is TGTGCCAGCAGCTTGGGTCTACTAGGTGGCAATGAGCAGTTCTTC. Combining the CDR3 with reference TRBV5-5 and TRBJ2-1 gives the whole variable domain DAGVTQSPTHLIKTRGQQVTLRCSPISGHKSVSWYQQVLGQGPQFIFQYYEKEERGRGNFPDRFSARQFPNYSSELNVNALLLGDSALYLCASSLGLLGGNEQFFGPGTRLTVL.

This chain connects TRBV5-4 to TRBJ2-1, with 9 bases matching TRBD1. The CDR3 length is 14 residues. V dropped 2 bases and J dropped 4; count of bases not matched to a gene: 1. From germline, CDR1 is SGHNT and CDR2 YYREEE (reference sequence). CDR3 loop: CASSFDRGYNEQFF. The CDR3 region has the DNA TGTGCCAGCAGCTTCGACAGGGGGTACAATGAGCAGTTCTTC.

The CDR3, as DNA: TGTGCCAGCAGGGCAGACGGAGACAATCAGCCCCAGCATTTT. It yields the protein CASRADGDNQPQHF. The chain couples TRBV2 to TRBJ1-5; D not resolved. CDR1 is SNHLY and CDR2 is FYNNEI in the germline V gene. This CDR3 has 14 residues. V lost 6 bases and J 3 bases, leaving 12 bases between the germline ends.

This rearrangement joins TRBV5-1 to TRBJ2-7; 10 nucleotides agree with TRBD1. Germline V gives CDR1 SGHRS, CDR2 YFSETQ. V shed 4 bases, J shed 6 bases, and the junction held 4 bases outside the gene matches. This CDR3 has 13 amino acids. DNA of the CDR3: TGCGCCAGCAGCGGACAGGGGGGGATCGAGCAGTACTTC. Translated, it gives CASSGQGGIEQYF. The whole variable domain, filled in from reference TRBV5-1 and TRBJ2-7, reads KAGVTQTPRYLIKTRGQQVTLSCSPISGHRSVSWYQQTPGQGLQFLFEYFSETQRNKGNFPGRFSGRQFSNSRSEMNVSTLELGDSALYLCASSGQGGIEQYFGPGTRLTVT.

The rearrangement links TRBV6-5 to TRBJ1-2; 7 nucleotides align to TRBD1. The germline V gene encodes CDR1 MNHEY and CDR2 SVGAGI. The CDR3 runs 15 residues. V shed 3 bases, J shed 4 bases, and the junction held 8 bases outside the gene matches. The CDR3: CASSYSDREVYGYTF. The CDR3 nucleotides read TGTGCCAGCAGTTATTCCGACAGGGAGGTCTATGGCTACACCTTC.

CDR3 sequence reads: CASSYSQGAAGNTIYF. CDR3 in DNA: TGTGCCAGCAGCTATAGTCAGGGGGCGGCTGGAAACACCATATATTTT. The gene calls are TRBV7-2 and TRBJ1-3; TRBD1 matches 8 bases. This CDR3 contains 16 residues. Germline V gene data show CDR1 as SGHTA and CDR2 as FQGNSA. V was pared by 4 bases and J by 2 bases, with 7 bases of the junction left unmatched. The whole variable domain, remainder taken from reference TRBV7-2 and TRBJ1-3, is GAGVSQSPSNKVTEKGKDVELRCDPISGHTALYWYRQSLGQGLEFLIYFQGNSAPDKSGLPSDRFSAERTGGSVSTLTIQRTQQEDSAVYLCASSYSQGAAGNTIYFGEGSWLTVV.

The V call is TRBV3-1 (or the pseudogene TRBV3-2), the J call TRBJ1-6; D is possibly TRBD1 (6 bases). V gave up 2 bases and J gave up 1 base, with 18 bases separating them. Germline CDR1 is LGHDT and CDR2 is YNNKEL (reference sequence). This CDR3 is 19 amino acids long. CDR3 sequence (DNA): TGTGCCAGCAGCCAACCTATCAGGGGAGTACCATCCTATAATTCACCCCTCCACTTT. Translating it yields CASSQPIRGVPSYNSPLHF.

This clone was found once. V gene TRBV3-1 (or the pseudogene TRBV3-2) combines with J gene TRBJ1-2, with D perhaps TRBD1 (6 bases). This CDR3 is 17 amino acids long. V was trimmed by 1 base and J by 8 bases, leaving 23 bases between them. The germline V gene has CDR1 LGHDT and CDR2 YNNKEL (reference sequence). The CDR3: CASSQGAGGAGWFGYTF. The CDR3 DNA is TGTGCCAGCAGCCAAGGTGCTGGGGGCGCTGGGTGGTTCGGCTACACCTTC.

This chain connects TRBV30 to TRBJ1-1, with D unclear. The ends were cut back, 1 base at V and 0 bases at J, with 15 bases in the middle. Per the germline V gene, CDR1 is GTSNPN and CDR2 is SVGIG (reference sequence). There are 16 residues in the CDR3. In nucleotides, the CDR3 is TGTGCCTGGAGTGGTGTTGCCGGTAGTATGAACACTGAAGCTTTCTTT. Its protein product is CAWSGVAGSMNTEAFF.

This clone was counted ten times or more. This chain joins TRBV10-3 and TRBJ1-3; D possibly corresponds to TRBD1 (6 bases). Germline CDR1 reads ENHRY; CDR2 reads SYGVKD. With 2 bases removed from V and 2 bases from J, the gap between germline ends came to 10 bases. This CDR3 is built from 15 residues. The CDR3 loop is CAISERGGTGNTIYF. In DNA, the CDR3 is TGTGCCATCAGTGAGAGGGGGGGCACTGGAAACACCATATATTTT.

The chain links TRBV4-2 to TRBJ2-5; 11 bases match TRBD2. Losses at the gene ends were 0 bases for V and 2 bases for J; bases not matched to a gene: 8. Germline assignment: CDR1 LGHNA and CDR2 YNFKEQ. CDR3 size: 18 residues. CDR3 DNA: TGTGCCAGCAGCCAAGAAAGGGTGACTAGCGGGACGCAAGAGACCCAGTACTTC. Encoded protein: CASSQERVTSGTQETQYF.

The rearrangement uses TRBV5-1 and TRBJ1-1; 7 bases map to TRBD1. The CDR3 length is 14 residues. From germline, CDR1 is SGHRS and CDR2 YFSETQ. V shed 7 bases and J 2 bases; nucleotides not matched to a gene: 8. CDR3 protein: CASASQGINTEAFF. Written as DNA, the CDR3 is TGCGCCAGCGCCTCACAGGGGATAAACACTGAAGCTTTCTTT.

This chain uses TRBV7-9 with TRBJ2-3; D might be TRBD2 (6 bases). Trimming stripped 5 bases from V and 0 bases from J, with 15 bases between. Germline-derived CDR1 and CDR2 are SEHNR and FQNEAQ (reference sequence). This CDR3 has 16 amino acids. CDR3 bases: TGTGCCAGCAGCAGGAGGGGAGCCAGAAGCACAGATACGCAGTATTTT. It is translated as CASSRRGARSTDTQYF.

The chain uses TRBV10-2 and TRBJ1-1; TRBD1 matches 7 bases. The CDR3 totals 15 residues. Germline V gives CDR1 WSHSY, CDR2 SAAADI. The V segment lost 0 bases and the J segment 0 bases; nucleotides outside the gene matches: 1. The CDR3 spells CASSESGGMNTEAFF. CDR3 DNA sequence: TGCGCCAGCAGTGAGTCAGGGGGCATGAACACTGAAGCTTTCTTT.

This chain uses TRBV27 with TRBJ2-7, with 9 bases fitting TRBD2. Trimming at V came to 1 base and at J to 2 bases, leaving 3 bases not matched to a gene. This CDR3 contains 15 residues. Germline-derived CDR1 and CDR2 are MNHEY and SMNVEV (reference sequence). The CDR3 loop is CASSLLAGDAYEQYF. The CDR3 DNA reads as TGTGCCAGCAGTTTATTAGCGGGGGACGCCTACGAGCAGTACTTC.

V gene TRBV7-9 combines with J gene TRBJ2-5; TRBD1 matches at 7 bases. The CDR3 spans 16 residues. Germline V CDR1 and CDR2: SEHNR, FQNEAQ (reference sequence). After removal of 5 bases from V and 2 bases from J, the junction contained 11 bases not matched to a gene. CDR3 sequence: CASSPAWGRGQETQYF. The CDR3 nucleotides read TGTGCCAGCAGCCCCGCCTGGGGCAGGGGGCAAGAGACCCAGTACTTC. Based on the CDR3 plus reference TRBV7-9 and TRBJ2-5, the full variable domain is DTGVSQNPRHKITKRGQNVTFRCDPISEHNRLYWYRQTLGQGPEFLTYFQNEAQLEKSRLLSDRFSAERPKGSFSTLEIQRTEQGDSAMYLCASSPAWGRGQETQYFGPGTRLLVL.

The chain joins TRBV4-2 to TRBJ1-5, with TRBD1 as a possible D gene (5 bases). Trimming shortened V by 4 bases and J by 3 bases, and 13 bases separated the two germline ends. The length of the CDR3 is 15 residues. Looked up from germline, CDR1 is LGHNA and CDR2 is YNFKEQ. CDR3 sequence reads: CASSPFQGDNQPQHF. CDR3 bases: TGTGCCAGCAGCCCATTCCAGGGCGACAATCAGCCCCAGCATTTT.

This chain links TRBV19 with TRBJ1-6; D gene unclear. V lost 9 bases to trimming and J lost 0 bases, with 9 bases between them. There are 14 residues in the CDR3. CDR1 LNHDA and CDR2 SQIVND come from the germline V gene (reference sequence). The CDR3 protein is CASAGSSYNSPLHF. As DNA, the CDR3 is TGTGCCAGCGCGGGGAGCTCCTATAATTCACCCCTCCACTTT.

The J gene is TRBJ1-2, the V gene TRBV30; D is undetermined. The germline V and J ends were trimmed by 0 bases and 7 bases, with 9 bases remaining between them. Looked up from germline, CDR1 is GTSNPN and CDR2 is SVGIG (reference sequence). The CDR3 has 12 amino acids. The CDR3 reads CAWSVTGGGYTF. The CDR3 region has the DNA TGTGCCTGGAGTGTCACTGGTGGTGGCTACACCTTC.